This T cell receptor (beta chain) was retrieved from a study of blood T cell repertoires in COVID-19. Study-level background: Acute-phase and convalescent COVID-19 samples originated in the United States, Italy and Spain. PBMCs, B-cell-depleted T cells, or T cells were the source of the cDNA or gDNA that made up the material.

Methods used by the authors: Estimates of nucleated cell counts were drawn from the amplification of reference gene primers. Profiling relied on immunoSEQ multiplex PCR, and the TCRdb table lists in-frame clones only, not all of them. D and trimming come from the DNA, and the V and J calls and clone size come from that table. The profile shows under 100,000 clones, about four fifths of them singletons. The CDR3 loop spans 12 amino acids. V was pared by 6 bases and J by 4 bases, with 9 bases between. The germline CDR1 and CDR2 sequences are SNHLY and FYNNEI. The source is a man between 60 and 70 years old with acute or convalescent COVID-19. The chain recombines TRBV2 with TRBJ1-1; possibly TRBD1 for D (5 bases). Material for sequencing was peripheral blood. CDR3 protein: CASRGLATEAFF. The CDR3 DNA sequence: TGTGCCAGCAGGGGACTAGCCACTGAAGCTTTCTTT.